The clone carrying this TCR beta chain was observed a few times. The antigen is not known. Sequencing of cultured CD4+ T cell DNA used the Oncomine TCR Beta short-read assay. TCRdb fed the PCR reads into MiXCR, producing one record per CDR3 protein. Altogether 9,500 to 15,000 distinct CDR3 sequences are present, just over 20% being singletons, with the ten largest covering approximately 12%. Sample treatment: approximately 9-day PBMC culture with coronavirus spike peptide pools or control peptides (ViraFEST assay). This entry is derived from a study of vaccination and CD4 T cells after COVID-19. About the research overall: Timing of post-vaccine sample collection was a median 72 days after dose two, with a range of 14 to 241. Control cultures used a CEFX viral epitope pool, an HIV-1 Nef peptide pool, or no peptide. Overlapping spike peptides of SARS-CoV-2, HCoV-NL63, HCoV-OC43 and HCoV-229E were used, and cells were stimulated with them.

This specimen was CD4+ T cells from blood, cultured in vitro, taken before SARS-CoV-2 vaccination. The source of this sequence is a human donor who received a COVID-19 vaccine.

CDR3 amino acids: CASRPRASGGEYEQYF. CDR3 sequence (DNA): TGCGCCAGCAGGCCAAGGGCTAGCGGGGGGGAGTACGAGCAGTACTTC. The rearrangement links TRBV10-2 to TRBJ2-7, with 12 bases fitting TRBD2. Germline CDR1 and CDR2: WSHSY and SAAADI. The CDR3 loop spans 16 amino acids. V shed 6 bases and J 4 bases; nucleotides not matched to a gene: 10.